Below, 21 T cell receptor beta chains from the same sample are listed, as sequenced in a study of cytomegalovirus exposure and HLA in healthy donors. Amplification used 60 Vbeta primers and 13 Jbeta primers. Clones were read by immunoSEQ multiplex PCR, and TCRdb kept only the in-frame ones, dropping some. The repertoire holds about 180,000 clones, with under 80% as singletons. Sequencing was carried out using PBMCs. The receptor source for this set is a woman aged 25 to 39 in good health and CMV-seropositive.

The rearrangement links TRBV28 to TRBJ1-2; 9 bases map to TRBD1. The CDR3 sequence is 17 residues long. Germline V gene lookup returns CDR1 MDHEN and CDR2 SYDVKM. J gave up 1 base and V 2 bases, and 8 bases lay outside the gene matches. The CDR3, as DNA: TGTGCCAGCAGTTTAGTGGGACAGGGTATTGGTAACTATGGCTACACCTTC. It is translated as CASSLVGQGIGNYGYTF.

V usage is TRBV4-3 and J usage is TRBJ2-7, with a tentative D call TRBD2 (6 bases). This CDR3 spans 16 amino acids. Germline V CDR1 and CDR2: LGHNA, YSLEER. Trimming removed 4 bases from V and 4 bases from J, with 20 bases in between. The chain's CDR3 is CASSPDPRARGYEQYF. The CDR3 coding sequence is TGCGCCAGCAGCCCAGACCCTCGGGCGCGGGGTTACGAGCAGTACTTC.

This chain links TRBV27 with TRBJ1-4; possibly TRBD1 for D (6 bases). The CDR3 spans 16 residues. Germline CDR1 reads MNHEY; CDR2 reads SMNVEV (reference sequence). V was pared by 3 bases and J by 12 bases, with 23 bases between. CDR3 amino acids: CASSFRQAPMGIELFF. CDR3 nucleotide sequence: TGTGCCAGCAGTTTTCGACAGGCCCCGATGGGTATAGAACTGTTTTTT.

The genes are TRBV4-2 and TRBJ2-1; 10 bases are shared with TRBD2. This CDR3 has 16 amino acids. Germline CDR1 and CDR2: LGHNA and YNFKEQ. V shed 1 base, J shed 9 bases, and the junction held 9 bases outside the gene matches. The CDR3 loop is CASSQGSGGAFVEQFF. CDR3 nucleotide sequence: TGTGCCAGCAGCCAAGGGAGCGGGGGGGCCTTTGTTGAGCAGTTCTTC.

This chain joins TRBV6-1 and TRBJ2-3, with D unclear. This CDR3 contains 12 residues. Trimming took 8 bases from V and 0 from J, leaving 6 bases between them. Looked up from germline, CDR1 is MNHNS and CDR2 is SASEGT. In DNA form, the CDR3 reads TGTGCCAGCGACACTAGCACAGATACGCAGTATTTT. This sequence encodes CASDTSTDTQYF.

CDR3 in amino acids: CASSSPRGSGREDTQYF. The CDR3 coding sequence is TGTGCCAGCAGCTCCCCCAGGGGCAGCGGGCGGGAGGATACGCAGTATTTT. This rearrangement joins TRBV7-2 to TRBJ2-3, with D maybe TRBD2 (7 bases). V lost 4 bases and J lost 6, with 23 bases in between. This CDR3 region has 17 residues. CDR1 and CDR2 from the germline V gene are SGHTA and FQGNSA.

The chain uses TRBV11-3 and TRBJ2-2; 9 nucleotides align to TRBD2. Trimming cost V 0 bases and J 12 bases; bases outside gene matches: 11. The CDR3 totals 16 residues. Germline lookup yields CDR1 SGHNT and CDR2 YENEEA. CDR3 bases: TGTGCCAGCAGCTTAGACCTGGCGGGGGGGCCAAGGAAGCTGTTTTTT. Translating it yields CASSLDLAGGPRKLFF. The complete variable domain, with remaining parts taken from reference TRBV11-3 and TRBJ2-2, reads EAGVVQSPRYKIIEKKQPVAFWCNPISGHNTLYWYLQNLGQGPELLIRYENEEAVDDSQLPKDRFSAERLKGVDSTLKIQPAELGDSAVYLCASSLDLAGGPRKLFFGEGSRLTVL.

This clone came up a few times. This chain uses TRBV6-6 with TRBJ2-1, with TRBD2 matching 9 bases. V shed 5 bases, J shed 8 bases, and the junction held 10 bases outside the gene matches. The CDR3 extends over 15 amino acids. Germline V gene lookup returns CDR1 MNHNY and CDR2 SVGAGI (reference sequence). CDR3 residues: CASSLLRGGGDEQFF. For the CDR3, the DNA is TGTGCCAGCAGTCTCCTCCGCGGGGGGGGAGATGAGCAGTTCTTC.

The chain has TRBV2 and TRBJ1-1; a possible D gene is TRBD1 (6 bases). The CDR3 loop spans 16 amino acids. Between the trimmed V and J ends, which lost 4 bases and 0 bases, there was a span of 15 bases. CDR1 SNHLY and CDR2 FYNNEI come from the germline V gene. The CDR3 protein is CASSGRQGPLNTEAFF. For the CDR3, the DNA is TGTGCCAGCAGTGGGCGGCAGGGGCCTTTGAACACTGAAGCTTTCTTT.

The rearrangement joins TRBV14 to TRBJ2-3; 14 bases agree with TRBD2. With 4 bases clipped from V and 2 bases from J, the junction kept 11 bases outside the gene matches. There are 19 residues in the CDR3. Germline assignment: CDR1 SGHDN and CDR2 FVKESK. The CDR3 region is CASSPHAGLAGELTDTQYF. CDR3 sequence (DNA): TGTGCCAGCAGCCCGCACGCGGGACTAGCGGGGGAGCTCACAGATACGCAGTATTTT.

The chain recombines TRBV4-2 with TRBJ2-6; 7 bases align to TRBD1. Trimming at V came to 8 bases and at J to 1 base, leaving 5 bases not matched to a gene. The CDR3 consists of 15 residues. The germline V gene encodes CDR1 LGHNA and CDR2 YNFKEQ. CDR3 protein: CASGYRGSGANVLTF. Here the CDR3 DNA reads TGTGCCAGCGGTTACAGGGGTTCTGGGGCCAACGTCCTGACTTTC.

V usage is TRBV2 and J usage is TRBJ1-5; D unclear. Per the germline V gene, CDR1 is SNHLY and CDR2 is FYNNEI. Between the trimmed V and J ends, which lost 6 bases and 10 bases, there was a span of 10 bases. CDR3 length: 11 residues. This chain's CDR3 is CASRISGPQHF. The CDR3 bases are TGTGCCAGCAGGATCAGCGGCCCCCAGCATTTT.

This sequence joins TRBV7-9 and TRBJ2-3; 13 nucleotides agree with TRBD2. This CDR3 has 15 residues. V trimming: 8 bases; J trimming: 6 bases; junction bases outside the gene matches: 8. CDR1 and CDR2 (germline): SEHNR, FQNEAQ (reference sequence). CDR3 loop: CASRVLAGGRDTQYF. The DNA for the CDR3 is TGTGCCAGCCGCGTACTAGCGGGGGGGCGGGATACGCAGTATTTT.

The chain joins TRBV5-5 to TRBJ2-2; TRBD2 aligns across 7 bases. Germline CDR1 SGHKS, CDR2 YYEKEE (reference sequence). V shed 5 bases and J 4 bases; nucleotides not matched to a gene: 8. The CDR3 sequence is 15 residues long. This CDR3 reads CASSTRGGSTGELFF. CDR3 sequence (DNA): TGTGCCAGCAGTACGAGGGGCGGGAGCACCGGGGAGCTGTTTTTT.

The chain joins TRBV9 to TRBJ2-1; D possibly corresponds to TRBD1 (5 bases). V gave up 0 bases and J gave up 3 bases, with 19 bases separating them. Germline V gene data show CDR1 as SGDLS and CDR2 as YYNGEE. This CDR3 comprises 18 residues. The CDR3 DNA is TGTGCCAGCAGCGTAGGAGTCCAGGGTGGAAATTTCTACAATGAGCAGTTCTTC. This translates into CASSVGVQGGNFYNEQFF.

This chain joins TRBV7-9 and TRBJ1-3; no firm D call. With 7 bases removed from V and 7 bases from J, the gap between germline ends came to 11 bases. CDR1 and CDR2 (germline): SEHNR, FQNEAQ (reference sequence). The CDR3 sequence is 12 residues long. The CDR3 spells CASKEGSNTIYF. The CDR3 coding sequence is TGTGCCAGCAAAGAGGGAAGTAACACCATATATTTT. The full variable domain, its missing parts supplied by reference TRBV7-9 and TRBJ1-3, is DTGVSQNPRHKITKRGQNVTFRCDPISEHNRLYWYRQTLGQGPEFLTYFQNEAQLEKSRLLSDRFSAERPKGSFSTLEIQRTEQGDSAMYLCASKEGSNTIYFGEGSWLTVV.

The rearrangement joins TRBV6-1 to TRBJ1-5, with unresolved D. V lost 0 bases to trimming and J lost 6 bases, with 15 bases between them. The length of the CDR3 is 16 residues. Looked up from germline, CDR1 is MNHNS and CDR2 is SASEGT. CDR3 DNA sequence: TGTGCCAGCAGTGAAGCTTTATTGGGAGGCGGTCAGCCCCAGCATTTT. Amino acid sequence: CASSEALLGGGQPQHF.

V usage is TRBV19 and J usage is TRBJ2-1, with D uncertain. CDR3 size: 13 residues. Germline-derived CDR1 and CDR2 are LNHDA and SQIVND (reference sequence). The V gene lost 6 bases and the J gene lost 10 bases, with 16 bases spanning the gap. CDR3 sequence reads: CASSQKLLREQFF. The CDR3 DNA follows: TGTGCCAGTAGCCAAAAACTGCTTCGAGAGCAGTTCTTC.

This sequence joins TRBV4-2 and TRBJ2-7; D perhaps matches TRBD1 (6 bases). The germline V gene has CDR1 LGHNA and CDR2 YNFKEQ. Trimming removed 5 bases at V and 6 bases at J, with 26 bases between. The CDR3 consists of 17 residues. The CDR3 here is CASSSGEYRIPQGEQYF. CDR3 nucleotide sequence: TGTGCCAGCAGCTCGGGTGAGTATAGGATTCCACAGGGCGAGCAGTACTTC.

This clone showed up just once. The chain recombines TRBV10-2 with TRBJ1-2; the D gene is possibly TRBD1 (5 bases). The CDR3 runs to 14 residues. Germline CDR1 reads WSHSY; CDR2 reads SAAADI. The V end was cut by 6 bases, the J end by 4 bases, with 15 bases between. The CDR3 sequence is CASRDTREGYGYTF. CDR3 nucleotide sequence: TGCGCCAGCAGGGACACAAGGGAGGGCTATGGCTACACCTTC.

The chain uses TRBV11-2 and TRBJ2-1; TRBD2 is a possible D gene (6 bases). CDR3 length: 13 amino acids. V was pared by 1 base and J by 6 bases, with 7 bases between. Germline V lookup: CDR1 SGHAT, CDR2 FQNNGV. CDR3 in DNA: TGTGCCAGCAGCTTAGCGGGGGTCAATGAGCAGTTCTTC. Its protein is CASSLAGVNEQFF.